Listed below are T cell receptor beta chains from one sample, sequenced in a study of T cell repertoires in cytomegalovirus infection. TCRdb independently ran MiXCR on the reads; one entry per CDR3 protein. The table shows a few hundred thousand distinct CDR3 sequences, with about 30% occurring only once. The sample comprised PBMCs. Every receptor here comes from a human donor in good health (CMV status not recorded). Some clones in this sample may be carry-over from other donors' samples. CDR3s include the opening cysteine and the closing phenylalanine or tryptophan. D genes are given only for firm matches. Size values are once, few and many counts, or a class for expanded clones, and some rows have none.

>.|.|TRBJ1-1|TRBV11-2
CASSLGQGFLMNTEAFF
TGTGCCAGCAGCTTAGGCCAGGGGTTTTTGATGAACACTGAAGCTTTCTTT
>.|.|TRBJ2-7|TRBV7-6
CASSLSEDSPSYEQYF
TGTGCCAGCAGCCTCTCCGAGGACAGCCCCTCCTACGAGCAGTACTTC
>TRBD1|.|TRBJ1-4|TRBV5-1
CASSPQGAEELFF
TGCGCCAGCAGCCCCCAGGGGGCGGAGGAACTGTTTTTT
>.|.|TRBJ1-5|TRBV12-3/TRBV12-4
CASSLGIGGGNQPQHF
TGTGCCAGCAGTTTGGGCATAGGAGGGGGCAATCAGCCCCAGCATTTT
>.|.|TRBJ1-5|TRBV12-3/TRBV12-4
CASSFGASNQPQHF
TGTGCCAGCAGTTTTGGGGCGAGCAATCAGCCCCAGCATTTT
>TRBD2|many|TRBJ2-7|TRBV7-3
CASSSGLAASYEQYF
TGTGCCAGCAGCTCGGGACTAGCGGCCTCCTACGAGCAGTACTTC
>.|.|TRBJ1-1|TRBV5-1
CASRRPGTEAFF
TGCGCCAGCAGGCGTCCAGGCACTGAAGCTTTCTTT
>.|.|TRBJ2-6|TRBV7-2
CASLGGGSLSGANVLTF
TGTGCCAGCCTCGGTGGGGGTTCCCTCTCTGGGGCCAACGTCCTGACTTTC
>.|few|TRBJ2-7|TRBV11-2
CASSLVTGREQYF
TGTGCCAGCAGCTTAGTGACGGGCCGCGAGCAGTACTTC
>TRBD2|.|TRBJ2-1|TRBV6-1
CASGSGRANEQFF
TGTGCCAGCGGAAGCGGGAGGGCGAATGAGCAGTTCTTC
>.|.|TRBJ2-2|TRBV12-5
CASGLFLRQGRANTGELFF
TGTGCTAGTGGTCTCTTCCTCCGGCAGGGTCGTGCGAACACCGGGGAGCTGTTTTTT
>.|.|TRBJ2-1|TRBV3-1
CASSQRAWAASYNEQFF
TGTGCCAGCAGCCAAAGAGCTTGGGCGGCATCCTACAATGAGCAGTTCTTC
>.|few|TRBJ2-3|TRBV19
CASRQDGNNQDTQYF
TGTGCCTCACGACAGGATGGCAATAATCAAGATACGCAGTATTTT
>TRBD1|.|TRBJ2-7|TRBV28
CASSHRGNTYEQYF
TGTGCCAGCAGCCACAGGGGGAACACCTACGAGCAGTACTTC